A selection of T cell receptor beta chains follows, all from one sample in a study of T cells in Graves' hyperthyroidism and ophthalmopathy. One entry per CDR3 protein, called by TCRdb with MiXCR from the multiplex PCR reads. The data contain under 650,000 distinct CDR3 sequences, about a sixth of them seen just once; the ten biggest clones take up less than 4.5%. The sample consisted of blood. Receptors were obtained from a woman between 25 and 40 years old with Graves' hyperthyroidism. Both conserved end residues are part of each CDR3. A D gene is named only where the DNA matches it firmly. The size entry is marked missing in some rows and otherwise reads once, few, many or a size class.

TRBV9	many	TRBJ1-1	-	TGTGCCAGCAGTGCGACCTCGAACACTGAAGCTTTCTTT	CASSATSNTEAFF
TRBV3-1	-	TRBJ2-2	-	TGTGCCAGCAGCCAAGTCCGCACAGCGGCCGGGGAGCTGTTTTTT	CASSQVRTAAGELFF
TRBV18	few	TRBJ2-5	TRBD1	TGTGCCAGCTCACCCCGACAGGGGGACCAAGAGACCCAGTACTTC	CASSPRQGDQETQYF
TRBV19	few	TRBJ1-1	-	TGTGCCAGTAGTGACGACAGGACCTCGAACACTGAAGCTTTCTTT	CASSDDRTSNTEAFF
TRBV27	-	TRBJ1-3	-	TGTGCCAGCAGTCCAACCCAGACTGGAAACACCATATATTTT	CASSPTQTGNTIYF
TRBV19	many	TRBJ1-2	TRBD1	TGTGCCAGTAGGGGGACAGGGGGCTACGGCTACACCTTC	CASRGTGGYGYTF
TRBV30	few	TRBJ1-3	-	TGTGCCTGGAGTGTACAAGGTGGCAGGAGAAACACCATATATTTT	CAWSVQGGRRNTIYF
TRBV15	-	TRBJ1-2	-	TGTGCCACCAGCAGAGCTCGGGACGAAGTCGATGGCTACACCTTC	CATSRARDEVDGYTF
TRBV6-1	many	TRBJ2-7	TRBD1	TGTGCCAGCAGTGAGGGGACAGGGGTTTCGGGAGAGCAGTACTTC	CASSEGTGVSGEQYF
TRBV9	few	TRBJ1-2	TRBD1	TGTGCCAGCAGCGCCTCGGACAGGGGAAACTATGGCTACACCTTC	CASSASDRGNYGYTF
TRBV6-2/TRBV6-3	many	TRBJ1-1	-	TGTGCCAGCAGTTTTAGTAATCTTGAAGCTTTCTTT	CASSFSNLEAFF
TRBV27	-	TRBJ1-4	-	TGTGCCAGCGCTTCCCGGGATCTCAATGAAAAACTGTTTTTT	CASASRDLNEKLFF
TRBV12-3/TRBV12-4	few	TRBJ2-1	TRBD2	TGTGCCAGCAGTTCGGGGGGTACTTACAATGAGCAGTTCTTC	CASSSGGTYNEQFF
TRBV7-3	-	TRBJ2-1	-	TGTGCCAGCAGTCGTGATCAGGGAGTTGAGCAGTTCTTC	CASSRDQGVEQFF
TRBV20-1	many	TRBJ2-1	TRBD2	TGCAGTGCTAGAGATTCCAGGACTAGCGCTAACAATGAGCAGTTCTTC	CSARDSRTSANNEQFF
TRBV28	many	TRBJ1-5	-	TGTGCCAGCAGTTTACTCGGAGAGGGTCAGCCCCAGCATTTT	CASSLLGEGQPQHF
TRBV3-1	many	TRBJ2-3	TRBD1	TGTGCCAGCAGCCAAGATGCGACAGGGGGTTTGACGCAGTATTTT	CASSQDATGGLTQYF
TRBV20-1	-	TRBJ1-5	-	TGCAGTGCTAGGCAAGGGGCATATAGCAATCAGCCCCAGCATTTT	CSARQGAYSNQPQHF
TRBV7-9	many	TRBJ2-1	TRBD2	TGTGCCAGCAGCCCCGGACTAGCGGGAGGGCCCAAGTACAATGAGCAGTTCTTC	CASSPGLAGGPKYNEQFF
TRBV6-2/TRBV6-3	-	TRBJ1-5	-	TGTGCCAGCAGTCGCCGGGGGCAGGATAGCAATCAGCCCCAGCATTTT	CASSRRGQDSNQPQHF
TRBV20-1	many	TRBJ2-3	-	TGCAGTGCCCCCGACCTCAATAAAGATACGCAGTATTTT	CSAPDLNKDTQYF
TRBV29-1	few	TRBJ1-1	TRBD1	TGCAGCGTTGTTAGAGGGGGCGGGGAAGCTTTCTTT	CSVVRGGGEAFF
TRBV28	-	TRBJ2-7	-	TGTGCCAGCAGTAACCAGGGACTCTACGAGCAGTACTTC	CASSNQGLYEQYF
TRBV28	many	TRBJ2-7	-	TGTGCCAGCCAGGACTACCCAACCTACGAGCAGTACTTC	CASQDYPTYEQYF
TRBV4-2	few	TRBJ2-7	TRBD2	TGTGCCAGCAGCCCGGATTGGGTAGCGGGAAGCTACGAGCAGTACTTC	CASSPDWVAGSYEQYF
TRBV28	many	TRBJ2-2	TRBD1	TGTGCCAGTAGACAGGGTTCCGGCGGGGAGCTGTTTTTT	CASRQGSGGELFF
TRBV3-1	many	TRBJ2-1	-	TGTGCCAGCAAACAGTTAGGCTACAATGAGCAGTTCTTC	CASKQLGYNEQFF
TRBV12-5	few	TRBJ2-2	-	TGTGCTAGTGGTTTGGCCTATAGTCCTACCACCGGGGAGCTGTTTTTT	CASGLAYSPTTGELFF
TRBV19	-	TRBJ1-5	-	TGTGCCAGTAGTACCGGCAGCTATAGCAATCAGCCCCAGCATTTT	CASSTGSYSNQPQHF
TRBV28	many	TRBJ1-2	-	TGTGCCAGCAGTTTGAGGGGGGTGGGCGGCTACACCTTC	CASSLRGVGGYTF
TRBV6-1	-	TRBJ2-1	-	TGTGCCTCCCGCGGTGTTAGGTTGAATGAGCAGTTCTTC	CASRGVRLNEQFF
TRBV6-1	few	TRBJ2-1	-	TGTGCCAGCAGTGAACGAGGGACGGGGGACTACAATGAGCAGTTCTTC	CASSERGTGDYNEQFF
TRBV30	many	TRBJ2-7	-	TGTGCCTGGAGTGGGGACCAGGGCAGCGACGAGCAGTACTTC	CAWSGDQGSDEQYF
TRBV12-3/TRBV12-4	many	TRBJ1-5	-	TGTGCCAGCAGTTTGGAAGGGCTTTATCAGCCCCAGCATTTT	CASSLEGLYQPQHF
TRBV18	-	TRBJ1-4	-	TGTGCCAGCTCACCACCCACCTCGACAGGAAACAATGAAAAACTGTTTTTT	CASSPPTSTGNNEKLFF
TRBV7-2	many	TRBJ2-3	-	TGTGCCAGCAGCTTAGCGCATGGGGGGGCGACGACAGATACGCAGTATTTT	CASSLAHGGATTDTQYF
TRBV5-1	-	TRBJ2-7	TRBD2	TGCGCCAGCAGCTTGGGTACTAGCGGGAGTACCGAGCAGTACTTC	CASSLGTSGSTEQYF